These T cell receptor beta chains were read from a single sample in a study of blood T cell repertoires in COVID-19. The protocol was immunoSEQ multiplex PCR, while the TCRdb copy is restricted to in-frame clones and leaves out a portion. The table records approximately 260,000 clones, approximately 92% of them present only once. The sequencing input was peripheral blood. The origin of the receptors is a woman in her 40s who had recovered from COVID-19. CDR3s include the opening cysteine and the closing phenylalanine or tryptophan. Each record gives: D gene, clone size, V gene, J gene, CDR3 DNA, CDR3 protein. A D gene is named only where the DNA matches it firmly. Size tells how often a clone was seen (once, few, many) or the class of an expanded clone, and some rows leave it out.

NA	NA	TRBV11-3	TRBJ1-6	TGTGCCAGCAGCTTAGAGTTGGCGGGGAATTCACCCCTCCACTTT	CASSLELAGNSPLHF
NA	NA	TRBV6-5	TRBJ2-5	TGTGCCAGCAGCCCCATTCAGCGGGAAGAGACCCAGTACTTC	CASSPIQREETQYF
NA	NA	TRBV10-3	TRBJ1-1	TGTGCCATCAGACAGGGCGCGGCTGAAGCTTTCTTT	CAIRQGAAEAFF
TRBD1	once	TRBV6-5	TRBJ1-1	TGTGCCAGCAGTCCATCGACAGGGGTAACTGAAGCTTTCTTT	CASSPSTGVTEAFF
TRBD2	NA	TRBV5-1	TRBJ2-5	TGCGCCAGCAGCTTGGCGGGAGGGCCGGGGGAGACCCAGTACTTC	CASSLAGGPGETQYF
TRBD2	NA	TRBV30	TRBJ2-3	TGTGCCTGGAGTATCGGGGGACTAGCATACACAGATACGCAGTATTTT	CAWSIGGLAYTDTQYF
NA	NA	TRBV5-1	TRBJ2-5	TGCGCCAGCAGCTTGGGGGCCGGGACTCTACCCCAAGAGACCCAGTACTTC	CASSLGAGTLPQETQYF
NA	NA	TRBV9	TRBJ1-3	TGTGCCAGCAGCGTAGCTACAACAGGGAATTGGAACACCATATATTTT	CASSVATTGNWNTIYF
TRBD2	NA	TRBV24-1	TRBJ2-1	TGTGCCACCAGCCACACTAGCGGGAGTGATGAGCAGTTCTTC	CATSHTSGSDEQFF
NA	NA	TRBV6-1	TRBJ1-6	TGTGCCAGCAGTGAGATACAGAGATATAATTCACCCCTCCACTTT	CASSEIQRYNSPLHF
TRBD1	NA	TRBV24-1	TRBJ2-2	TGTGCCACACGGGACAGGGTCACCGGGGAGCTGTTTTTT	CATRDRVTGELFF
NA	NA	TRBV2	TRBJ2-6	TGTGCCAGCACCCAGTCCCGGGCCAACGTCCTGACTTTC	CASTQSRANVLTF
TRBD1	NA	TRBV7-9	TRBJ2-7	TGTGCCAGCAGCTTAGGGTTCTGGGACAGGGGCGGCGAGCAGTACTTC	CASSLGFWDRGGEQYF
TRBD1	NA	TRBV3-1/TRBV3-2	TRBJ2-3	TGTGCCAGCAGCCCGGGACAGGGGGCGGGAGGTACGCAGTATTTT	CASSPGQGAGGTQYF
TRBD2	NA	TRBV19	TRBJ2-3	TGTGCCAGTAGCTCTAGCGGAACTAGCACAGATACGCAGTATTTT	CASSSSGTSTDTQYF
NA	NA	TRBV10-1	TRBJ1-4	TGCGCCAGCAGTGAGCGGGAGGGCAGTGAAAAACTGTTTTTT	CASSEREGSEKLFF
NA	NA	TRBV6-7	TRBJ1-5	TGTGCCAGCAGTTACTCGAATTTTTTCAGGCGACAGCCCCAGCATTTT	CASSYSNFFRRQPQHF
NA	NA	TRBV7-6	TRBJ2-5	TGTGCCAGCAGCTTAGCAGGCGGGGCCGCGGAGACCCAGTACTTC	CASSLAGGAAETQYF
TRBD1	NA	TRBV11-2	TRBJ1-1	TGTGCCAGCAGCCCGGGACAGATGAACACTGAAGCTTTCTTT	CASSPGQMNTEAFF
TRBD1	NA	TRBV10-1	TRBJ2-7	TGCGCCAGCAGTGACGGGACAGGGGCCTACGAGCAGTACTTC	CASSDGTGAYEQYF
TRBD1	NA	TRBV11-2	TRBJ2-2	TGTGCCAGCAGCCCCTGGGACAGGGCTAACACCGGGGAGCTGTTTTTT	CASSPWDRANTGELFF
NA	NA	TRBV3-1/TRBV3-2	TRBJ1-5	TGTGCCAGCAGCCAAGGCGCTACAGGGTCCGGGGCCCAGCATTTT	CASSQGATGSGAQHF
NA	NA	TRBV29-1	TRBJ2-2	TGCAGCGTTGAAGATCGTACGAGAACCGGGGAGCTGTTTTTT	CSVEDRTRTGELFF
TRBD1	NA	TRBV28	TRBJ2-5	TGTGCCAGCAGTTACCCGACAGGGGCGGAAGAGACCCAGTACTTC	CASSYPTGAEETQYF
NA	NA	TRBV6-5	TRBJ1-4	TGTGCCAGCAGCAAGACGCGGTCGGATGAAAAACTGTTTTTT	CASSKTRSDEKLFF
TRBD1	NA	TRBV4-1	TRBJ1-1	TGCGCCAGCAGCCAAGAAATCAGGGGGCGGTTAGCATTCAACACTGAAGCTTTCTTT	CASSQEIRGRLAFNTEAFF
NA	once	TRBV3-1/TRBV3-2	TRBJ2-2	TGTGCCAGCAGCCAATATGGCGGGGCTACCGGGGAGCTGTTTTTT	CASSQYGGATGELFF
TRBD1	NA	TRBV6-5	TRBJ1-2	TGTGCCAGCAGTACGACAGGGGTCTATGGCTACACCTTC	CASSTTGVYGYTF
TRBD1	NA	TRBV7-2	TRBJ2-3	TGTGCCAGCAGCTTATGGGCAGGGGGAGATACGCAGTATTTT	CASSLWAGGDTQYF
NA	NA	TRBV6-6	TRBJ2-3	TGTGCCAGCAGCCCGCCCTCGGGGACAGATACGCAGTATTTT	CASSPPSGTDTQYF